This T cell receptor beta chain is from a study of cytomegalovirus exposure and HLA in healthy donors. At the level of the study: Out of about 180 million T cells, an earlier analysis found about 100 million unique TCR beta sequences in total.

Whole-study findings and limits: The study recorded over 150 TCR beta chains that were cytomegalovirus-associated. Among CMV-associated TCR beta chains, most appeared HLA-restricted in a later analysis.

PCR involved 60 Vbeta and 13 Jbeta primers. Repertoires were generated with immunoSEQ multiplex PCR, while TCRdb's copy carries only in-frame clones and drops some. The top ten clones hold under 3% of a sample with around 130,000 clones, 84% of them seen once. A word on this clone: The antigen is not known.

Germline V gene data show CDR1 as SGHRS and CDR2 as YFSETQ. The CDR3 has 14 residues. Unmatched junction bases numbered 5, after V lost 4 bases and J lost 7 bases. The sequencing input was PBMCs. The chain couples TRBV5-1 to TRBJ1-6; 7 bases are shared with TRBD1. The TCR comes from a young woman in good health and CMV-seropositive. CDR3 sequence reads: CASSPEGQNSPLHF. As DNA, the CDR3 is TGCGCCAGCAGCCCGGAGGGACAGAATTCACCCCTCCACTTT.